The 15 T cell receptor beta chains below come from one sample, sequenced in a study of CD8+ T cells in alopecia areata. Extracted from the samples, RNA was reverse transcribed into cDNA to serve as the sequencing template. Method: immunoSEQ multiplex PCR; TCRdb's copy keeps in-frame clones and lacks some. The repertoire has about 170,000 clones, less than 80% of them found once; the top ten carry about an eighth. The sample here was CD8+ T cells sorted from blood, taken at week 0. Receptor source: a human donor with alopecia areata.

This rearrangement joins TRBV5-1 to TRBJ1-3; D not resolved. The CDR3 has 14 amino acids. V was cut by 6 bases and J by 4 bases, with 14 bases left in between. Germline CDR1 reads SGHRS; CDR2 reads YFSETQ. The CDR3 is CASKESGGGNTIYF. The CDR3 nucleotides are TGCGCCAGCAAAGAGAGTGGAGGAGGAAACACCATATATTTT.

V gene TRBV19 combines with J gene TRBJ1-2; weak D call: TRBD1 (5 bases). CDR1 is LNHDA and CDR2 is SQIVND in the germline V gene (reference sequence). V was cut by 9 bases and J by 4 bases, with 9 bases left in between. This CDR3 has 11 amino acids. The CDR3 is CASLTVYGYTF. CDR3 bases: TGTGCCAGCCTGACAGTCTATGGCTACACCTTC.

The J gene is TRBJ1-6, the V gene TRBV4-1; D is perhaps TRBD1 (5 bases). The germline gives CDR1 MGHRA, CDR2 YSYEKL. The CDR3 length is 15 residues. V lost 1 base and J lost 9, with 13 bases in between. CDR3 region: CASSQVGGIFSPLHF. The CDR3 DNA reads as TGCGCCAGCAGCCAAGTCGGGGGGATTTTTTCACCCCTCCACTTT.

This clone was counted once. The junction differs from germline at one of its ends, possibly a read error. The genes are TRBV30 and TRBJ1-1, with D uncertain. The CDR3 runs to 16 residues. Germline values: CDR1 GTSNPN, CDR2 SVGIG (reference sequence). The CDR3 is CARSGGEAIMNTEAFF. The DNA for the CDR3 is TGTGCCCGGAGTGGCGGAGAAGCCATAATGAACACTGAAGCTTTCTTT.

This CDR3 reads CASSYSRRNTEAFF. The CDR3 DNA reads as TGTGCCAGCAGTTACTCGAGGAGGAACACTGAAGCTTTCTTT. The J gene is TRBJ1-1, the V gene TRBV6-5; no clear D gene. Germline V lookup: CDR1 MNHEY, CDR2 SVGAGI. The CDR3 runs to 14 residues. The V end lost 0 bases, the J end lost 1 base, and 6 bases lay between the germline ends.

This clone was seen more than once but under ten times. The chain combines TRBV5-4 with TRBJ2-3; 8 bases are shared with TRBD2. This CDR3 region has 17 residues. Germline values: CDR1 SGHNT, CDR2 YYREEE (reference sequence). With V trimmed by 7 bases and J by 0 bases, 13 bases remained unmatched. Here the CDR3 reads CASGILISGASTDTQYF. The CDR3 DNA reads TGTGCCAGCGGCATACTGATTAGCGGGGCCAGCACAGATACGCAGTATTTT.

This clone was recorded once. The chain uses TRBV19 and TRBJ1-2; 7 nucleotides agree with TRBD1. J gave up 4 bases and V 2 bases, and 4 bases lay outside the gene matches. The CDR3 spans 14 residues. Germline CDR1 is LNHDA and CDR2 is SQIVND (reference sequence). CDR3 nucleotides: TGTGCCAGTAGTATACAGGGACAGCTCTATGGCTACACCTTC. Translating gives CASSIQGQLYGYTF.

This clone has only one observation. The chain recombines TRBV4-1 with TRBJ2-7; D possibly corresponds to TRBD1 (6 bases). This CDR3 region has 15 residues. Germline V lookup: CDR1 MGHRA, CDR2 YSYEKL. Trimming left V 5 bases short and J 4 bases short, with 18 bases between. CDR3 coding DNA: TGCGCCAGCAGCGTGACGTACAGGGAGAGGTACGAGCAGTACTTC. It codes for CASSVTYRERYEQYF.

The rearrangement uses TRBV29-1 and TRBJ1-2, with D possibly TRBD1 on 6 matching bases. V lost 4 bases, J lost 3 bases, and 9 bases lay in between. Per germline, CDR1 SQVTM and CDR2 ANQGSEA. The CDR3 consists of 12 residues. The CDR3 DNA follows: TGCAGCGTTGCAGGGGCGGACTATGGCTACACCTTC. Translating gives CSVAGADYGYTF.

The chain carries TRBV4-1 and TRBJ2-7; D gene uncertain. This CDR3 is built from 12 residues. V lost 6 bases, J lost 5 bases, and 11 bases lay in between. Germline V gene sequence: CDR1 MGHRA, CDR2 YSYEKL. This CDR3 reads CASSRRKDEQYF. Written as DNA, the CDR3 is TGCGCCAGCAGTCGCCGGAAGGACGAGCAGTACTTC.

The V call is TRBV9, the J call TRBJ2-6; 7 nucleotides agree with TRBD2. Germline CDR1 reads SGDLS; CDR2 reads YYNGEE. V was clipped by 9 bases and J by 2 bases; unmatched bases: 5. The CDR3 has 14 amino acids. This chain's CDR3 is CATTGGTGANVLTF. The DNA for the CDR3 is TGTGCCACTACGGGGGGAACTGGGGCCAACGTCCTGACTTTC.

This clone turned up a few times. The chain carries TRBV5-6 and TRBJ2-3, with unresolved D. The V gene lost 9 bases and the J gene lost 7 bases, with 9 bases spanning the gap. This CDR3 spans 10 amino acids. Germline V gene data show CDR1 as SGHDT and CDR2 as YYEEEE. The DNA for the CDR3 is TGTGCCACCCGCCGCCATACGCAGTATTTT. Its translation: CATRRHTQYF.

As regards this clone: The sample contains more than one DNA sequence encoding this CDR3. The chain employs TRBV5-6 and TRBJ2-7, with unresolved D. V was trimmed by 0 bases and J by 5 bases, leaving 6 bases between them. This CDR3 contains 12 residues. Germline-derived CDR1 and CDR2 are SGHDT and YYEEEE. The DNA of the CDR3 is TGTGCCAGCAGCTTGGCCAGCAACGAGCAGTACTTC. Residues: CASSLASNEQYF.

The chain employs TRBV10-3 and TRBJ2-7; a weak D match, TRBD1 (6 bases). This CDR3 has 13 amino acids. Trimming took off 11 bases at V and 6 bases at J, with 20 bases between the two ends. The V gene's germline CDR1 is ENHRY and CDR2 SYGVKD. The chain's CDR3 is CALPGRQAFEQYF. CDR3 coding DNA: TGTGCCCTCCCGGGGAGACAGGCCTTCGAGCAGTACTTC.

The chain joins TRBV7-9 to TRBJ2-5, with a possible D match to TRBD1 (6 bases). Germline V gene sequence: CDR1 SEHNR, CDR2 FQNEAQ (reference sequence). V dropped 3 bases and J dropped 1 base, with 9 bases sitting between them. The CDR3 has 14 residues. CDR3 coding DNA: TGTGCCAGCAGCTTGCTGACAGGCCAAGAGACCCAGTACTTC. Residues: CASSLLTGQETQYF. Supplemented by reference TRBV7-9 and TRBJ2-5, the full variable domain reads DTGVSQNPRHKITKRGQNVTFRCDPISEHNRLYWYRQTLGQGPEFLTYFQNEAQLEKSRLLSDRFSAERPKGSFSTLEIQRTEQGDSAMYLCASSLLTGQETQYFGPGTRLLVL.